This T cell receptor (beta chain) is from a study of T-cell reconstitution after alpha-beta-depleted transplantation in children. Using unique molecular identifiers, the investigators prepared the TCRbeta library. One entry per CDR3 protein, called by TCRdb with MiXCR from the PCR reads. Of some 350,000 distinct CDR3 sequences in the sample, about 9.4% were seen once. This TCR was sampled from a human donor who donated a stem cell graft to a child with acute lymphoblastic leukemia. The source material was PBMCs from the stem cell graft donor, sampled from the stem cell graft.

CDR3 region: CATSDGWDSSYNEQFF. DNA of the CDR3: TGTGCCACCAGTGATGGCTGGGATAGCTCCTACAATGAGCAGTTCTTC. The rearrangement links TRBV24-1 to TRBJ2-1; no clear D gene. In germline, CDR1 is KGHDR, CDR2 SFDVKD. Trimming stripped 3 bases from V and 0 bases from J, with 11 bases between. CDR3 length: 16 amino acids.